This TCR beta chain was captured in a study of a mutant IDH1 vaccine in newly diagnosed glioma. In the study overall: Patients' prior therapy spanned radiotherapy, temozolomide, or both; most underwent both. Whole-study findings and limits: Patients showed vaccine-induced immune responses at a rate of 90% to 95%.

Noted time point: week 35, safety follow-up. With topical imiquimod, each dose of the vaccine consisted of 300 ug of mutant IDH1 20-mer peptide. TCRdb keeps only in-frame clones here, not all; method: immunoSEQ multiplex PCR. This sample has roughly 44,000 clones; 81% occur once, and the top ten carry more than 4.5%. Points on this clone: What it recognizes is unknown.

Germline V lookup: CDR1 SQVTM, CDR2 ANQGSEA. This CDR3 comprises 14 residues. Trimming removed 4 bases from V and 0 bases from J, with 13 bases in between. V is TRBV29-1 and J is TRBJ2-7; D is unclear. This TCR derives from a woman in her thirties or forties with glioma. Some clones in this sample may be carry-over from other donors' samples. The source material was PBMCs, sampled from a glioma patient whose treatment included an IDH1 peptide vaccine. CDR3 DNA: TGCAGCGTTGGGTCGAGGCTGAGCTCCTACGAGCAGTACTTC. Its translation is CSVGSRLSSYEQYF.